The clone carrying this T cell receptor (beta chain) has ten or more counts. This entry comes from a study of regulatory T cells in long-lasting Graves disease. This sample's time point: newly diagnosed GD, antithyroid drugs for less than 3 months. Researchers made the TCR library from RNA that was extracted from PBMCs. CDR3 size: 11 residues. The germline CDR1 and CDR2 sequences are KGHDR and SFDVKD. V was shortened by 8 bases and J by 5 bases, with 6 bases between the two germline ends. Arm-PCR of CDR3 regions and iRepertoire HTBI primers were used to build TCR beta libraries. TCRdb itself ran the multiplex PCR reads through MiXCR, one entry per CDR3 protein. The data show around 400,000 distinct CDR3 sequences, 15% seen once. The data also belong to a second study, concerning T cells in Graves' hyperthyroidism and ophthalmopathy.

The source is a woman between 40 and 50 years old with Graves disease. The chain recombines TRBV24-1 with TRBJ2-1, with D possibly TRBD2 on 5 matching bases. The sample was peripheral blood mononuclear cells (PBMCs), taken at new diagnosis, from a patient treated with antithyroid drugs. CDR3 DNA: TGTGCCACCAACGGGGACAATGAGCAGTTCTTC. Translation gives CATNGDNEQFF.